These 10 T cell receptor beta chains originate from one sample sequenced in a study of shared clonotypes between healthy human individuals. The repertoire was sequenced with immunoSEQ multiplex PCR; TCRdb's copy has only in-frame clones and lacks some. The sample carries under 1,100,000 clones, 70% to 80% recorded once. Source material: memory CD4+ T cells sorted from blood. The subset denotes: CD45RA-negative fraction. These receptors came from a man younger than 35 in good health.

As DNA, the CDR3 is TGTGCCAGCAGCTTAAGGAGTTCGGGGTACAATGAGCAGTTCTTC. Protein: CASSLRSSGYNEQFF. The J gene is TRBJ2-1, the V gene TRBV7-3; possible D gene TRBD2, 5 bases. Per germline, CDR1 SGHTA and CDR2 FQGTGA. The CDR3 totals 15 residues. The V end was cut by 1 base, the J end by 4 bases, with 11 bases between.

The CDR3, as DNA: TGTGCCAGCAGCTCCTCGTGGGTTAGCGGGAGCACAGATACGCAGTATTTT. Protein product: CASSSSWVSGSTDTQYF. The chain recombines TRBV7-3 with TRBJ2-3, with TRBD2 matching over 7 bases. This CDR3 has 17 residues. V lost 4 bases, J lost 0 bases, and 10 bases stayed unmatched. Germline assignment: CDR1 SGHTA and CDR2 FQGTGA.

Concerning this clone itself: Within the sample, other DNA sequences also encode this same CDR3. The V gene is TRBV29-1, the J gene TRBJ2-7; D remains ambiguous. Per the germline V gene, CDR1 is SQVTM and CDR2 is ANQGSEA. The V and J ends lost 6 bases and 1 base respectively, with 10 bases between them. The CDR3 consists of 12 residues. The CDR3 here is CSVTDGSYEQYF. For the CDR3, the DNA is TGCAGCGTGACGGACGGATCCTACGAGCAGTACTTC.

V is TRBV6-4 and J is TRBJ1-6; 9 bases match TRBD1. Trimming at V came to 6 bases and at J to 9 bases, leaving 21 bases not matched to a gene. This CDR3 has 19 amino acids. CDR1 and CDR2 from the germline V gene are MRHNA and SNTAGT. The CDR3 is CASRTPVRDREILSSPLHF. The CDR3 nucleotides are TGTGCCAGCAGAACCCCAGTGAGGGACAGGGAAATCCTTTCTTCACCCCTCCACTTT.

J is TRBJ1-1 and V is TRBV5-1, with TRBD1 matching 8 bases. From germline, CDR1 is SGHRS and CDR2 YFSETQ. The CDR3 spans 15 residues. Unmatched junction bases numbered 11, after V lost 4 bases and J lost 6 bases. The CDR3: CASSPDGQGSAEAFF. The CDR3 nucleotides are TGCGCCAGCAGCCCGGACGGACAGGGCAGCGCTGAAGCTTTCTTT.

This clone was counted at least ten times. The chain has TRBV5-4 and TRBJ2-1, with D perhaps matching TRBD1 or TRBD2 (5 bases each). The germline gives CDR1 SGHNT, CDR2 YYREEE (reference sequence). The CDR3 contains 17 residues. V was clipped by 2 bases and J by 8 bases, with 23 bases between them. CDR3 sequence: CASSLPVGARVGHEQFF. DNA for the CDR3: TGTGCCAGCAGCTTACCCGTTGGGGCACGGGTGGGACATGAGCAGTTCTTC. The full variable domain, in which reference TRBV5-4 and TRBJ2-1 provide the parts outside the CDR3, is ETGVTQSPTHLIKTRGQQVTLRCSSQSGHNTVSWYQQALGQGPQFIFQYYREEENGRGNFPPRFSGLQFPNYSSELNVNALELDDSALYLCASSLPVGARVGHEQFFGPGTRLTVL.

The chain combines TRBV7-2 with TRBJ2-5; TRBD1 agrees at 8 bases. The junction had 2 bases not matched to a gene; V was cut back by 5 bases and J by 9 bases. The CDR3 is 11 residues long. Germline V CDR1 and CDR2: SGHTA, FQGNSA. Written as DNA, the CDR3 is TGTGCCAGCAGCGTGGGACAGGCCCAGTACTTC. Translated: CASSVGQAQYF.

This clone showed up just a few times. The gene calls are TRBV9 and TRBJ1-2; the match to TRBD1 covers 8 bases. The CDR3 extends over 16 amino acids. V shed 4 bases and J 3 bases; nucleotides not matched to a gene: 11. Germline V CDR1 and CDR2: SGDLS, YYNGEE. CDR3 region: CASSTRAGGADYGYTF. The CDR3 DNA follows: TGTGCCAGCAGCACGAGGGCAGGGGGCGCCGACTATGGCTACACCTTC.

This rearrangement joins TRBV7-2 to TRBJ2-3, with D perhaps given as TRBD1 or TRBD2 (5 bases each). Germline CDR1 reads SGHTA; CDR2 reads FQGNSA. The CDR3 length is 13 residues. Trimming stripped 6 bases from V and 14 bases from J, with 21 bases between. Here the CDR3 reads CASSSPRDPRLYF. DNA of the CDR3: TGTGCCAGCAGTTCCCCCCGGGACCCCCGACTGTATTTT.

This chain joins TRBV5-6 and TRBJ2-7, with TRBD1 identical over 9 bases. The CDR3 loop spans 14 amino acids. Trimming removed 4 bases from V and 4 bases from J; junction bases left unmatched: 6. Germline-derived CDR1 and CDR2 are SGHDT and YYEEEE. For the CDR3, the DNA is TGTGCCAGCAGCCTGCCCGGACAGGGGTACGAGCAGTACTTC. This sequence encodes CASSLPGQGYEQYF.